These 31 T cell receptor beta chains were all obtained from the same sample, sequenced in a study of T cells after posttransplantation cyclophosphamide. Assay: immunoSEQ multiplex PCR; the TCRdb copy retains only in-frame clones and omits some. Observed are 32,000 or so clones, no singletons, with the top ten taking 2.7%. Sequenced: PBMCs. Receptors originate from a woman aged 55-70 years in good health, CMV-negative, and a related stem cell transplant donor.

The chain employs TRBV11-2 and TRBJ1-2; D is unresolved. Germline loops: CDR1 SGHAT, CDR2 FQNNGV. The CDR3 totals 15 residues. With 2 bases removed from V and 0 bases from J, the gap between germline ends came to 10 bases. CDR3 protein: CASSLFSFTNYGYTF. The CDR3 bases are TGTGCCAGCAGCTTATTCAGTTTTACTAACTATGGCTACACCTTC. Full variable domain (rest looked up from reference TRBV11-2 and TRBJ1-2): EAGVAQSPRYKIIEKRQSVAFWCNPISGHATLYWYQQILGQGPKLLIQFQNNGVVDDSQLPKDRFSAERLKGVDSTLKIQPAKLEDSAVYLCASSLFSFTNYGYTFGSGTRLTVV.

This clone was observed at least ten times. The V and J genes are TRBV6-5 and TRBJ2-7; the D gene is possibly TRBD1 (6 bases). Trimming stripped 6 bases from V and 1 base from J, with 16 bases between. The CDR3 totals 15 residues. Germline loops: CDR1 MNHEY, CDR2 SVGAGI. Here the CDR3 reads CASRFARGESYEQYF. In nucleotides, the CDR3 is TGTGCCAGCAGATTCGCCAGGGGCGAGTCCTACGAGCAGTACTTC.

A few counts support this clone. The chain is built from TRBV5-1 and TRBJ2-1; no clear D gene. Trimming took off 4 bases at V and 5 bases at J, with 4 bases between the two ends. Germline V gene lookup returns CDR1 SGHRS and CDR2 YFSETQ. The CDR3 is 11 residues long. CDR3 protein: CASSLDNEQFF. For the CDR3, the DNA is TGCGCCAGCAGCCTAGACAATGAGCAGTTCTTC. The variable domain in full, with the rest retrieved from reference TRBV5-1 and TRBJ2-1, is KAGVTQTPRYLIKTRGQQVTLSCSPISGHRSVSWYQQTPGQGLQFLFEYFSETQRNKGNFPGRFSGRQFSNSRSEMNVSTLELGDSALYLCASSLDNEQFFGPGTRLTVL.

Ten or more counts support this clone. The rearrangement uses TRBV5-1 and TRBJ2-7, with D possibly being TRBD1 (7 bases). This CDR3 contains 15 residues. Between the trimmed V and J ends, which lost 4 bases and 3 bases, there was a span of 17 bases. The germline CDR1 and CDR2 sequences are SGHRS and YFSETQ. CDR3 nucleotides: TGCGCCAGCAGCCCGGGCCAGGGGGGTTACTACGAGCAGTACTTC. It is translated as CASSPGQGGYYEQYF.

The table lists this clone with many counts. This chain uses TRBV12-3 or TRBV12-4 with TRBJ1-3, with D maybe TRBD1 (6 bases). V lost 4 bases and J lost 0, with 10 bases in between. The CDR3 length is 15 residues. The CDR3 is CASSSRDISGNTIYF. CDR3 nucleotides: TGTGCCAGCAGTTCCCGGGACATCTCTGGAAACACCATATATTTT.

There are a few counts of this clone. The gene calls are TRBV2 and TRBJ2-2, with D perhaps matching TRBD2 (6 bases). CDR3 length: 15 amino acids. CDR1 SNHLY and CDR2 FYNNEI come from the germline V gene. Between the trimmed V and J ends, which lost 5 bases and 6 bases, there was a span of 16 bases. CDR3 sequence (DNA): TGTGCCAGCAGTCCCGGGGAGGAGTGGCCCGGGGAGCTGTTTTTT. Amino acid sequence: CASSPGEEWPGELFF.

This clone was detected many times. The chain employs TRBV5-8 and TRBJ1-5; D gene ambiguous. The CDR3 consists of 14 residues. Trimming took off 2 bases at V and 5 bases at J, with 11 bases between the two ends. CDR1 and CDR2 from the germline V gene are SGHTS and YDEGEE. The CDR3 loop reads CASSFEGEHQPQHF. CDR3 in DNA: TGTGCCAGCAGCTTCGAGGGCGAGCATCAGCCCCAGCATTTT.

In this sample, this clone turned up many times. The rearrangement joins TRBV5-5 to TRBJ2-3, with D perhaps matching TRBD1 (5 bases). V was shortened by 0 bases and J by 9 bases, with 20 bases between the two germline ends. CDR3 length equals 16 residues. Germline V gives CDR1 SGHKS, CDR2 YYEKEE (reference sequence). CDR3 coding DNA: TGTGCCAGCAGCTTGGCCAGCGTGTCAGGGATAGGGACGCAGTATTTT. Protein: CASSLASVSGIGTQYF.

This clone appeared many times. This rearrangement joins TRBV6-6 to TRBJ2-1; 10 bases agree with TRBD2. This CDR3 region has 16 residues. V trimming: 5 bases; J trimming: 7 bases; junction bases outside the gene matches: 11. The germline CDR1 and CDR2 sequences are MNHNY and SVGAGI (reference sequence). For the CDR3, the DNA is TGTGCCAGCAGTATAGCGGGAGGCCGAACTGGGAATGAGCAGTTCTTC. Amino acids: CASSIAGGRTGNEQFF.

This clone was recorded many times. The CDR3: CASSLGGPEETQYF. DNA for the CDR3: TGTGCCAGCAGCTTGGGTGGGCCCGAAGAGACCCAGTACTTC. The chain employs TRBV5-4 and TRBJ2-5, with D unclear. The CDR3 sequence is 14 residues long. CDR1 is SGHNT, CDR2 YYREEE, per germline (reference sequence). Trimming pared 0 bases from V and 3 bases from J, leaving 9 bases between.

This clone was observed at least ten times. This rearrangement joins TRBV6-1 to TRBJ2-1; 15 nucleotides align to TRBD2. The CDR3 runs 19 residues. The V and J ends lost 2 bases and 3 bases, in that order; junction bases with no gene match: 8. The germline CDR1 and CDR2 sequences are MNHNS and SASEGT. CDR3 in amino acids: CASSERRTSGRALYNEQFF. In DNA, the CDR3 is TGTGCCAGCAGTGAACGGAGGACTAGCGGGAGGGCCCTCTACAATGAGCAGTTCTTC.

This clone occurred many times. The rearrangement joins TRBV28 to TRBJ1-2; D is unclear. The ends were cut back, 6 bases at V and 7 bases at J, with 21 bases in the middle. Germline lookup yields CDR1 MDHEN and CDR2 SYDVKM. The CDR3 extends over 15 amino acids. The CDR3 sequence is CASRWSNSVPGGYTF. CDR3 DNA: TGTGCCAGCAGGTGGAGCAACTCCGTCCCGGGTGGCTACACCTTC.

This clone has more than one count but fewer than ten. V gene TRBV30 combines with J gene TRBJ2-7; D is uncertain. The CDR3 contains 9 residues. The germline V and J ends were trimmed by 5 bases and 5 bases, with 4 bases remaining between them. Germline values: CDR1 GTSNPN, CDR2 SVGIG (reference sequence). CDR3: CAWQDEQYF. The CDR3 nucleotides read TGTGCCTGGCAGGACGAGCAGTACTTC.

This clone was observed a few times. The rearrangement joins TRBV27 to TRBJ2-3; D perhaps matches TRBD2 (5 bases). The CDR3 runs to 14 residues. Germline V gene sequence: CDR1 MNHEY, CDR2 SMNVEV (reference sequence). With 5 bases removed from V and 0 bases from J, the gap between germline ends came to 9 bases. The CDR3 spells CASSADWSTDTQYF. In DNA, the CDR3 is TGTGCCAGCAGTGCGGACTGGAGCACAGATACGCAGTATTTT.

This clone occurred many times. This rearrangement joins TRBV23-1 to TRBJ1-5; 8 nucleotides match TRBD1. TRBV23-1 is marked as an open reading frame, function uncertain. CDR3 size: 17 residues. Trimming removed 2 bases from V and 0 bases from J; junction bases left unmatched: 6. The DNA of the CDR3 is TGCGCCAGCAGTCAAACAGACAGGGGCTATAGCAATCAGCCCCAGCATTTT. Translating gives CASSQTDRGYSNQPQHF.

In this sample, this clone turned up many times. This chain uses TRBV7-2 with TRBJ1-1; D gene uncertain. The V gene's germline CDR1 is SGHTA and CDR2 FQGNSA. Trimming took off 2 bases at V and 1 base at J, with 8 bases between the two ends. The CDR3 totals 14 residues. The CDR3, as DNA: TGTGCCAGCAGCTTAAGCCGGTCGAACACTGAAGCTTTCTTT. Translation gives CASSLSRSNTEAFF. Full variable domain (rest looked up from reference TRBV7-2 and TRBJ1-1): GAGVSQSPSNKVTEKGKDVELRCDPISGHTALYWYRQSLGQGLEFLIYFQGNSAPDKSGLPSDRFSAERTGGSVSTLTIQRTQQEDSAVYLCASSLSRSNTEAFFGQGTRLTVV.

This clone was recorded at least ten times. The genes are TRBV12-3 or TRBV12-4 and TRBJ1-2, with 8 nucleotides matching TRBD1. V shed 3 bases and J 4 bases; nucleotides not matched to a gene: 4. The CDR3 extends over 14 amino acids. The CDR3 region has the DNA TGTGCCAGCAGTTTGGACAGGGCCGGCTATGGCTACACCTTC. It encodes CASSLDRAGYGYTF.

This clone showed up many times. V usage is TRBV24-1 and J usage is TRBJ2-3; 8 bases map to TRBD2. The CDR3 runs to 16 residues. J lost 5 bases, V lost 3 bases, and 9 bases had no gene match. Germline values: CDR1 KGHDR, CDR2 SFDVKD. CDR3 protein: CATSDAGRGGGDTQYF. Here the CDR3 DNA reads TGTGCCACCAGTGATGCCGGACGGGGGGGCGGAGATACGCAGTATTTT.

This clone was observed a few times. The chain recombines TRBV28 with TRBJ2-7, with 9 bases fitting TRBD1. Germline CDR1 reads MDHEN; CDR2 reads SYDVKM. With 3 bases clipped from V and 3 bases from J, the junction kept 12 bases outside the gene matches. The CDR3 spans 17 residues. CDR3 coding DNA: TGTGCCAGCAGTTTCGTTACCCGGGACAGGGATAACTACGAGCAGTACTTC. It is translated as CASSFVTRDRDNYEQYF.

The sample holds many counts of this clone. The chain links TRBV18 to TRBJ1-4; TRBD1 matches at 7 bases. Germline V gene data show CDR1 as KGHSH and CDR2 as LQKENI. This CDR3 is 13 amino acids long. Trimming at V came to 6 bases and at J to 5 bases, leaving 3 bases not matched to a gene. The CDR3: CASSGQLNEKLFF. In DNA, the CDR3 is TGTGCCAGCTCGGGACAGCTCAATGAAAAACTGTTTTTT.

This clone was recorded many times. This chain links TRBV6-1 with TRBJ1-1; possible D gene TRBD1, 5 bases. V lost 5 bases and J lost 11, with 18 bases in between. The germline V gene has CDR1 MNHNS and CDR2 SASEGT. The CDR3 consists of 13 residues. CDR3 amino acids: CASSLTGDSDAFF. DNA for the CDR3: TGTGCCAGCAGTCTCACCGGGGACTCGGACGCTTTCTTT.

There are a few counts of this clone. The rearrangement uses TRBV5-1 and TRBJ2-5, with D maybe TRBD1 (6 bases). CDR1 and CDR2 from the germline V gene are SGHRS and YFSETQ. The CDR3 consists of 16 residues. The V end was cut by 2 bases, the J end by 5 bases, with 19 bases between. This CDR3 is CASSLDLGARGETQYF. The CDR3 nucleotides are TGCGCCAGCAGCTTAGATCTCGGGGCGAGGGGGGAGACCCAGTACTTC.

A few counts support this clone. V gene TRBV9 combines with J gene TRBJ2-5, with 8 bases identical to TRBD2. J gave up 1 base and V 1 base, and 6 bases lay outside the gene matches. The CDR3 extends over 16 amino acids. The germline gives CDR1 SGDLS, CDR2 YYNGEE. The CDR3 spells CASSVTPGGLQETQYF. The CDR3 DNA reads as TGTGCCAGCAGCGTAACGCCGGGGGGGCTCCAAGAGACCCAGTACTTC.

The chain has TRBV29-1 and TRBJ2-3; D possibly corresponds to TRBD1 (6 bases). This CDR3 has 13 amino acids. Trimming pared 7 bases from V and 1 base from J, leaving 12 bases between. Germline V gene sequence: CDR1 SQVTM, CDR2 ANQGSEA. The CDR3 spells CSGNRVGTDTQYF. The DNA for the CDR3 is TGCAGCGGAAACAGGGTGGGCACAGATACGCAGTATTTT.

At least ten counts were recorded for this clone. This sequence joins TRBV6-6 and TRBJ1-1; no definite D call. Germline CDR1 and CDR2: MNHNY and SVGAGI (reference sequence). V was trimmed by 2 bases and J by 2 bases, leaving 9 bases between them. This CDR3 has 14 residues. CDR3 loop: CASSYGQANTEAFF. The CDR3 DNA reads TGTGCCAGCAGTTACGGCCAGGCTAACACTGAAGCTTTCTTT.

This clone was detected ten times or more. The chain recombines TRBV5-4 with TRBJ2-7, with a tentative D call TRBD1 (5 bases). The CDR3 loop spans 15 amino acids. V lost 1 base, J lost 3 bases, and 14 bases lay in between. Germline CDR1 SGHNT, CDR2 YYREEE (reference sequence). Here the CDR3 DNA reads TGTGCCAGCAGCTTGAAGCAGGGCAAAGTCTACGAGCAGTACTTC. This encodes CASSLKQGKVYEQYF.

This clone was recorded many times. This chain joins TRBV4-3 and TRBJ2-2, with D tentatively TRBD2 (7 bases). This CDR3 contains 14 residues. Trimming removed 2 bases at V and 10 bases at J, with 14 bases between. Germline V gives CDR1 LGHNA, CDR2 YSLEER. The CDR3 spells CASSQRNGGLELFF. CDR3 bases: TGCGCCAGCAGCCAAAGGAACGGGGGGCTGGAGCTGTTTTTT.

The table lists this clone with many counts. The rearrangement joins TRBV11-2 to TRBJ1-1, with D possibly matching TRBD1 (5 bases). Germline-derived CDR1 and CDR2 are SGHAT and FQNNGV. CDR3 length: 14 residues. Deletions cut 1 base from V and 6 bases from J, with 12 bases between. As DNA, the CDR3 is TGTGCCAGCAGCTTAGGTGCGCGAGGGGCTGAAGCTTTCTTT. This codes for CASSLGARGAEAFF.

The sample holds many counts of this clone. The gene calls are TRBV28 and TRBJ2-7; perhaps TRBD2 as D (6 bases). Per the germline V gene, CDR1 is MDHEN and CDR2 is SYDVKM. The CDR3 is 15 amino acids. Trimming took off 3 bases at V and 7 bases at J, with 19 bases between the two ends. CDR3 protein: CASSFGGSGGREQYF. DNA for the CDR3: TGTGCCAGCAGTTTTGGGGGGAGTGGAGGGAGAGAGCAGTACTTC.

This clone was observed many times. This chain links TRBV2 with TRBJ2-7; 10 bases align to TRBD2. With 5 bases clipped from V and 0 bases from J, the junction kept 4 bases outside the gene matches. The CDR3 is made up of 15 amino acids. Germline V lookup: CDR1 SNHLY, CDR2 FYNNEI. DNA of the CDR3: TGTGCCAGCAGTTTAGCGGGGGGAAGCTCCTACGAGCAGTACTTC. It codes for CASSLAGGSSYEQYF.

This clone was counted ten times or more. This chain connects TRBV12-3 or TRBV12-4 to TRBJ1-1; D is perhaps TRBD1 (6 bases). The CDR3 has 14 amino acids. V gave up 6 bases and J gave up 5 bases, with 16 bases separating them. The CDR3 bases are TGTGCCAGCAGCTCAAGCAGGGGAAGAACTGAAGCTTTCTTT. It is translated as CASSSSRGRTEAFF.